A selection of T cell receptor beta chains follows, all from one sample in a study of control samples from healthy donors and cancer patients. Libraries were prepared by immunoSEQ multiplex PCR; TCRdb keeps only in-frame clonotypes and omits some of them. The sample holds tens of thousands of clones, 94% seen once. Specimen: blood. Every receptor here comes from a woman aged 30 to 39 in good health. CDR3s include the opening cysteine and the closing phenylalanine or tryptophan. A D gene is named only where the DNA matches it firmly.

D gene	V gene	J gene	CDR3 protein	CDR3 DNA
.	TRBV9	TRBJ1-3	CASSVLTEAGNTIYF	TGTGCCAGCAGCGTGTTGACAGAGGCCGGAAACACCATATATTTT
.	TRBV18	TRBJ1-5	CASSPVVGEPQHF	TGTGCCAGCTCACCTGTGGTAGGAGAGCCCCAGCATTTT
TRBD1	TRBV27	TRBJ2-2	CASRTGGAVTGELFF	TGTGCCAGCCGAACAGGGGGCGCGGTCACCGGGGAGCTGTTTTTT
.	TRBV5-5	TRBJ1-5	CASSFGGVQPQHF	TGTGCCAGCAGCTTTGGGGGGGTCCAGCCCCAGCATTTT
.	TRBV10-3	TRBJ1-4	CAISESYGLGEKLFF	TGTGCCATCAGTGAGTCGTACGGGTTGGGGGAAAAACTGTTTTTT
TRBD2	TRBV3-1/TRBV3-2	TRBJ2-5	CASSQRLAGGIQETQYF	TGTGCCAGCAGCCAGAGACTAGCGGGGGGCATCCAAGAGACCCAGTACTTC
.	TRBV5-1	TRBJ2-7	CASRRVGGGEQYF	TGCGCCAGCAGGAGGGTGGGGGGCGGCGAGCAGTACTTC
.	TRBV5-5	TRBJ1-1	CASSHPTGNTEAFF	TGTGCCAGCAGCCATCCGACAGGGAACACTGAAGCTTTCTTT
.	TRBV28	TRBJ1-5	CASRLPQEHRGNQPQHF	TGTGCCAGCAGACTCCCCCAGGAACACCGGGGCAATCAGCCCCAGCATTTT
.	TRBV2	TRBJ1-5	CASRTSRNSNQPQHF	TGTGCCAGCAGGACGAGTCGGAATAGCAATCAGCCCCAGCATTTT
.	TRBV12-3/TRBV12-4	TRBJ1-2	CASSSAGSDGYTF	TGTGCCAGCAGTTCCGCCGGCTCCGATGGCTACACCTTC
.	TRBV11-1	TRBJ1-1	CASSGTGGEAFF	TGTGCCAGCAGCGGGACTGGGGGTGAAGCTTTCTTT